The rows below give T cell receptor beta chains drawn from one sample of a study of shared clonotypes between healthy human individuals. Measured with immunoSEQ multiplex PCR; TCRdb has only the in-frame clones, and not every one. Among about 330,000 clones listed, around 86% were seen once. The sequenced sample consisted of memory CD8+ T cells sorted from blood. The receptors stem from a man younger than 35 in good health. Both conserved end residues are part of each CDR3. Each record gives: J gene, D gene, clone size, V gene, CDR3 protein, CDR3 DNA. D genes are given only for firm matches. The listing skips clone size in some rows; elsewhere it reads once, few, many or a size class.

TRBJ2-7 . . TRBV2 CASYETPFGYEQYF TGTGCCAGCTATGAAACACCCTTTGGGTACGAGCAGTACTTC
TRBJ1-1 . . TRBV4-1 CASSQDGRGRSEAFF TGCGCCAGCAGCCAAGATGGCAGGGGAAGATCTGAAGCTTTCTTT
TRBJ2-7 . . TRBV6-1 CASSEVGTYEQYF TGTGCCAGCAGTGAAGTGGGGACCTACGAGCAGTACTTC
TRBJ2-7 . . TRBV10-2 CASSEGPLQRSSYEQYF TGCGCCAGCAGTGAGGGACCTCTTCAGAGGAGCTCCTACGAGCAGTACTTC
TRBJ2-7 . . TRBV18 CASSPDRDRPGLYSYEQYF TGTGCCAGCTCACCAGACAGGGATAGACCGGGACTATATTCCTACGAGCAGTACTTC
TRBJ2-2 . . TRBV6-6 CASSPRGSGELFF TGTGCCAGCAGCCCTAGAGGGTCCGGGGAGCTGTTTTTT
TRBJ1-1 . once TRBV4-1 CASSLLRGVDTEAFF TGCGCCAGCAGCCTACTAAGGGGGGTAGACACTGAAGCTTTCTTT
TRBJ2-2 . . TRBV28 CASSTNVGGELFF TGTGCCAGCAGTACCAATGTAGGGGGGGAGCTGTTTTTT
TRBJ2-7 TRBD2 once TRBV4-3 CASSPGLADDHEQYF TGCGCCAGCAGCCCTGGGCTAGCGGACGACCACGAGCAGTACTTC
TRBJ1-2 . . TRBV13 CASSLGTGTHGYTF TGTGCCAGCAGCTTAGGAACAGGGACCCATGGCTACACCTTC
TRBJ1-1 . . TRBV7-6 CASSLQVGGRGTEAFF TGTGCCAGCAGCCTACAGGTTGGGGGAAGAGGGACTGAAGCTTTCTTT
TRBJ2-7 . . TRBV6-5 CASSYRGRYEQYF TGTGCCAGCAGTTACCGGGGGAGATACGAGCAGTACTTC
TRBJ2-5 TRBD2 . TRBV27 CASSLRGVSQETQYF TGTGCCAGCAGTTTACGGGGGGTTTCACAAGAGACCCAGTACTTC
TRBJ2-7 . . TRBV25-1 CASSPWDPFYEQYF TGTGCCAGCAGTCCTTGGGACCCCTTCTACGAGCAGTACTTC
TRBJ2-7 . once TRBV7-2 CASSPTPVYEQYF TGTGCCAGCAGCCCAACACCGGTCTACGAGCAGTACTTC
TRBJ2-7 TRBD1 . TRBV27 CASSLSEDRDEQYF TGTGCCAGCAGTTTATCCGAGGACAGGGACGAGCAGTACTTC
TRBJ2-5 TRBD2 . TRBV27 CASSLDSGTSETQYF TGTGCCAGCAGTTTAGATAGCGGGACGTCGGAGACCCAGTACTTC
TRBJ1-5 . . TRBV7-8 CASSSRASGTTSNQPQHF TGTGCCAGCAGCTCGAGGGCTTCCGGGACAACCAGCAATCAGCCCCAGCATTTT
TRBJ2-5 . . TRBV2 CAHGRRREETQYF TGTGCCCACGGACGCCGGAGGGAAGAGACCCAGTACTTC
TRBJ2-7 . few TRBV4-1 CASSQDTHGQRGEQYF TGCGCCAGCAGCCAAGATACCCACGGACAGCGTGGCGAGCAGTACTTC
TRBJ2-7 TRBD1 . TRBV7-6 CASSLKTGGSYEQYF TGTGCCAGCAGCTTAAAGACAGGGGGCTCCTACGAGCAGTACTTC
TRBJ1-1 . . TRBV20-1 CSASMNTEAFF TGCAGTGCTAGTATGAACACTGAAGCTTTCTTT
TRBJ2-5 . . TRBV5-4 CASGGSGNQETQYF TGTGCCAGCGGGGGCAGCGGGAACCAAGAGACCCAGTACTTC
TRBJ2-3 . . TRBV19 CASSIRVGGGQPSTDTQYF TGTGCCAGTAGTATAAGGGTAGGGGGAGGACAGCCTAGCACAGATACGCAGTATTTT
TRBJ2-7 TRBD2 many TRBV4-2 CASSRGLATSYEQYF TGTGCCAGCAGCCGTGGACTAGCAACCTCCTACGAGCAGTACTTC
TRBJ2-1 TRBD1 few TRBV9 CASSVDRGPYSYNEQFF TGTGCCAGCAGCGTCGACAGGGGGCCTTACTCCTACAATGAGCAGTTCTTC
TRBJ2-1 . . TRBV7-9 CASSLAINEQFF TGTGCCAGCAGCTTAGCGATCAATGAGCAGTTCTTC
TRBJ2-2 . . TRBV10-2 CASSDFTRGLGELFF TGCGCCAGCAGTGACTTTACCCGGGGACTGGGGGAGCTGTTTTTT
TRBJ2-3 . . TRBV30 CAWTQGGGWDTQYF TGTGCCTGGACTCAGGGAGGTGGTTGGGATACGCAGTATTTT
TRBJ2-1 . once TRBV29-1 CSVESGGEVYNEQFF TGCAGCGTTGAAAGTGGGGGCGAAGTCTACAATGAGCAGTTCTTC
TRBJ2-3 . . TRBV10-2 CASDSVGTDTQYF TGCGCCAGCGACAGCGTCGGCACAGATACGCAGTATTTT
TRBJ2-1 . . TRBV7-9 CASSSGEYNEQFF TGTGCCAGCAGCTCGGGGGAGTACAATGAGCAGTTCTTC
TRBJ2-3 . . TRBV9 CASSVVADFSTDTQYF TGTGCCAGCAGCGTAGTAGCCGACTTTAGCACAGATACGCAGTATTTT
TRBJ1-1 . . TRBV29-1 CSVVQRVVNTEAFF TGCAGCGTTGTTCAACGGGTCGTGAACACTGAAGCTTTCTTT